The clone carrying this TCR beta chain has more than one count but fewer than ten. The entry originates in a study of blood T cells in healthy people across ages. Trimming took 0 bases from V and 2 from J, leaving 10 bases between them. This CDR3 is 15 amino acids long. CDR1 is LGHNA and CDR2 is YSLEER in the germline V gene. It was with a sample-barcoded 5' primer and a J-beta primer mix that a second PCR of roughly 6 to 12 cycles was run. TCRdb re-derived calls from the 5' RACE reads in MiXCR, one entry per CDR3 protein. Counted here are roughly 560,000 distinct CDR3 sequences, approximately 25% occurring once; the ten biggest clones make up 7.5% to 9%. The same sample was also studied in work on T cells of mothers and their children.

This receptor was taken from a boy aged 5-17 years in good health. Material for sequencing was blood. J is TRBJ2-5 and V is TRBV4-3, with D possibly TRBD2 on 5 matching bases. The CDR3 loop is CASSQDHGIQETQYF. The CDR3 nucleotides are TGCGCCAGCAGCCAAGATCACGGGATTCAAGAGACCCAGTACTTC.